This T cell receptor (beta chain) emerged from a study of shared clonotypes between healthy human individuals. A deep-level run was used for the assay. TCRdb keeps only in-frame clones here, not all; method: immunoSEQ multiplex PCR. The sample has roughly 2.4 million clones, roughly 95% seen once. This CDR3 is built from 11 residues. V lost 5 bases and J lost 4, with 5 bases in between. In germline, CDR1 is SGHVS, CDR2 FQNEAQ. The sequencing sample was made of naive CD4+ T cells sorted from blood. Subset defined: CD45RA+ positively selected. The chain links TRBV7-8 to TRBJ2-5; D not certain. This sequence was found in a man aged 18 to 30 in good health. CDR3 sequence: CASSALETQYF. The DNA for the CDR3 is TGTGCCAGCAGCGCTTTAGAGACCCAGTACTTC.